The 8 T cell receptor beta chains reported below all come from one sample, sequenced in a study of beta chain features in type 1 diabetes. Study-level points and caveats: Shorter TCRB CDR3s, moderately but significantly so, were found in Type 1 diabetes patients in all four CD4+ subsets.

Their specific antigens are unknown. The isolated RNA, all of it, was reverse transcribed, so expressed TCRB transcripts were what got sequenced. Clones were sequenced by immunoSEQ multiplex PCR, and TCRdb holds only the in-frame ones, with some missing. The sample records about 740,000 clones, roughly an eighth being singletons. The sample comprised naive CD4+ T cells from blood. These TCRs come from a man aged 18 to 30 with type 1 diabetes.

The rearrangement uses TRBV28 and TRBJ2-7, with D perhaps matching TRBD1 (6 bases). Germline loops: CDR1 MDHEN, CDR2 SYDVKM. V was trimmed by 1 base and J by 3 bases, leaving 10 bases between them. The CDR3 loop spans 14 amino acids. The CDR3 bases are TGTGCCAGCAGTTTATCAGGCAGGGGCTACGAGCAGTACTTC. Translation: CASSLSGRGYEQYF.

This sequence joins TRBV18 and TRBJ1-2, with 10 bases matching TRBD1. The V gene end was trimmed by 3 bases and the J gene end by 6 bases; junction bases not matched to a gene: 7. The CDR3 is made up of 15 amino acids. Per germline, CDR1 KGHSH and CDR2 LQKENI. The CDR3 loop is CASSPSGTGDHGYTF. As DNA, the CDR3 is TGTGCCAGCTCACCTTCCGGGACAGGGGACCATGGCTACACCTTC.

Only a few counts were recorded for this clone. The rearrangement joins TRBV11-2 to TRBJ2-5; 14 bases are a match to TRBD2. V lost 4 bases to trimming and J lost 7 bases; unmatched junction nucleotides: 8. Per germline, CDR1 SGHAT and CDR2 FQNNGV. There are 16 residues in the CDR3. In DNA form, the CDR3 reads TGTGCCAGCAGCTCCATCGGACTAGCGGGGGGAGTGACCCAGTACTTC. Translated, it gives CASSSIGLAGGVTQYF.

The V gene is TRBV7-2, the J gene TRBJ2-3; D perhaps matches TRBD1 (5 bases). The CDR3 sequence is 15 residues long. The germline V gene has CDR1 SGHTA and CDR2 FQGNSA. Trimming removed 4 bases from V and 1 base from J, with 12 bases in between. In DNA form, the CDR3 reads TGTGCCAGCAGCTCACTCCTAGGGGGCACAGATACGCAGTATTTT. Protein sequence: CASSSLLGGTDTQYF.

The J gene is TRBJ2-7, the V gene TRBV7-8, with D possibly matching TRBD1 (5 bases). This CDR3 has 15 residues. V lost 6 bases and J 2 bases, leaving 17 bases between the germline ends. The V gene's germline CDR1 is SGHVS and CDR2 FQNEAQ. The CDR3 is CASSSTRAIAYEQYF. The CDR3 DNA follows: TGTGCCAGCAGTTCTACCAGGGCGATAGCCTACGAGCAGTACTTC. Full variable domain (outside the CDR3, taken from reference TRBV7-8 and TRBJ2-7): GAGVSQSPRYKVAKRGQDVALRCDPISGHVSLFWYQQALGQGPEFLTYFQNEAQLDKSGLPSDRFFAERPEGSVSTLKIQRTQQEDSAVYLCASSSTRAIAYEQYFGPGTRLTVT.

The chain couples TRBV5-4 to TRBJ2-7; the D gene is possibly TRBD1 (6 bases). The CDR3 consists of 15 residues. V lost 3 bases, J lost 5 bases, and 18 bases lay in between. Germline V gives CDR1 SGHNT, CDR2 YYREEE (reference sequence). This CDR3 reads CASSSWTEFAHEQYF. In nucleotides, the CDR3 is TGTGCCAGCAGCTCATGGACAGAGTTCGCCCACGAGCAGTACTTC.

V is TRBV4-1 and J is TRBJ1-6; 10 nucleotides align to TRBD1. The CDR3 length is 18 residues. CDR1 is MGHRA and CDR2 is YSYEKL in the germline V gene. The V gene end was trimmed by 1 base and the J gene end by 1 base; junction bases not matched to a gene: 4. The CDR3 loop is CASSQGDRGWSYNSPLHF. The CDR3 nucleotides are TGCGCCAGCAGCCAAGGGGACAGGGGTTGGTCCTATAATTCACCCCTCCACTTT.

This clone was seen more than once but under ten times. The rearrangement uses TRBV6-5 and TRBJ1-2, with D maybe TRBD1 (5 bases). V was pared by 0 bases and J by 1 base, with 9 bases between. Germline CDR1 MNHEY, CDR2 SVGAGI. The CDR3 loop spans 15 amino acids. In nucleotides, the CDR3 is TGTGCCAGCAGTTACTCGACGACAGTTAACTATGGCTACACCTTC. Translated, it gives CASSYSTTVNYGYTF.